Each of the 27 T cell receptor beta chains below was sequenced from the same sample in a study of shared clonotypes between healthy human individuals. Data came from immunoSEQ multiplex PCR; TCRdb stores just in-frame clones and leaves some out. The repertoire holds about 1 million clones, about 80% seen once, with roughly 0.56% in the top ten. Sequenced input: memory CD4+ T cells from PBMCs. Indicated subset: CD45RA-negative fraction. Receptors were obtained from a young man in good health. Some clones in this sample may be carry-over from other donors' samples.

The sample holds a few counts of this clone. In DNA form, the CDR3 reads TGTGCCAGCAGCTTGTGGGACAGAATGGCGGACACTGAAGCTTTCTTT. Its protein product is CASSLWDRMADTEAFF. This chain joins TRBV7-9 and TRBJ1-1, with TRBD1 identical over 7 bases. The V gene's germline CDR1 is SEHNR and CDR2 FQNEAQ (reference sequence). The CDR3 covers 16 residues. V lost 3 bases, J lost 3 bases, and 10 bases stayed unmatched.

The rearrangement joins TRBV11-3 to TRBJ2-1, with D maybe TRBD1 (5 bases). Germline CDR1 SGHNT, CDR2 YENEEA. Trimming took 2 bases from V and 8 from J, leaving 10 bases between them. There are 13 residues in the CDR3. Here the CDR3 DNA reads TGTGCCAGCAGCTTATCCAGGGCCCATGAGCAGTTCTTC. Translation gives CASSLSRAHEQFF.

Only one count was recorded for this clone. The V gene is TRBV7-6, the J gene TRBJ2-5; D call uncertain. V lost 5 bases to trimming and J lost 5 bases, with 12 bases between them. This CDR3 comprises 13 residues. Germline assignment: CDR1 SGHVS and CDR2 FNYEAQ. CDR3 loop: CASSPRQAETQYF. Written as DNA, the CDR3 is TGTGCCAGCAGCCCTCGCCAGGCGGAGACCCAGTACTTC.

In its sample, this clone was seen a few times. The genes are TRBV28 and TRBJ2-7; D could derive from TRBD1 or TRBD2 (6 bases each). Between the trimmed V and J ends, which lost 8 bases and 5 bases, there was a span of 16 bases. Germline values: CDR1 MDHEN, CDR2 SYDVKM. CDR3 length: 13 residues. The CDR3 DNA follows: TGTGCCAGCGAACAGGGAGGTGAAAACGAGCAGTACTTC. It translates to CASEQGGENEQYF.

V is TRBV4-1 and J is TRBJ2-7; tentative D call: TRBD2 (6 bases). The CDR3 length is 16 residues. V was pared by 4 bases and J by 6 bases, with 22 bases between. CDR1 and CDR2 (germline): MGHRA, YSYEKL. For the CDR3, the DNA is TGCGCCAGCAGCCCCTTTGAGGGAGGCCATAAAGCCGAGCAGTACTTC. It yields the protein CASSPFEGGHKAEQYF.

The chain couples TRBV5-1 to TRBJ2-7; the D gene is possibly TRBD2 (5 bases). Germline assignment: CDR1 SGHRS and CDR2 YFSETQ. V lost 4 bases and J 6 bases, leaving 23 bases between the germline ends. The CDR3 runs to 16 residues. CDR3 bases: TGCGCCAGCAGCACTGGTCATAGGGCAGGAGGTCTCGAGCAGTACTTC. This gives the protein CASSTGHRAGGLEQYF.

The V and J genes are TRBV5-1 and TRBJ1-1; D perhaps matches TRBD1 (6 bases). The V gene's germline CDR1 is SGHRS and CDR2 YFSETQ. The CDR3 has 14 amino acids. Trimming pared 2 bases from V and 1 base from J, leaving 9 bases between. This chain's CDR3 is CASSFGGANTEAFF. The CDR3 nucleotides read TGCGCCAGCAGCTTTGGGGGGGCGAACACTGAAGCTTTCTTT.

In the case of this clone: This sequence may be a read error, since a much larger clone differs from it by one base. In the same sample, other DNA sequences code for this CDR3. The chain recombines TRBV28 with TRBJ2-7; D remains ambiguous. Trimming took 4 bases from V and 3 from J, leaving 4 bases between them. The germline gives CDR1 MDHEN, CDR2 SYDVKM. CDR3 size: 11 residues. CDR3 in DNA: TGTGCCAGCAGTTCCCGCTACGAGCAGTACTTC. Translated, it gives CASSSRYEQYF.

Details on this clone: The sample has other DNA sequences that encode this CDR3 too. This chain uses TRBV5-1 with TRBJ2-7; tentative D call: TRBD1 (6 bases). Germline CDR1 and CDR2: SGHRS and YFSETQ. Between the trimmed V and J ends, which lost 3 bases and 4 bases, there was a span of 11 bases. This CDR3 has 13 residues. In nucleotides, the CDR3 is TGCGCCAGCAGCTCAGCACAGGGTTACGAGCAGTACTTC. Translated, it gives CASSSAQGYEQYF. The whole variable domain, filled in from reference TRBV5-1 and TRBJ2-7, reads KAGVTQTPRYLIKTRGQQVTLSCSPISGHRSVSWYQQTPGQGLQFLFEYFSETQRNKGNFPGRFSGRQFSNSRSEMNVSTLELGDSALYLCASSSAQGYEQYFGPGTRLTVT.

Here the CDR3 reads CAWSVRQGSGYTF. In DNA form, the CDR3 reads TGTGCCTGGAGTGTAAGACAGGGGAGTGGCTACACCTTC. This chain links TRBV30 with TRBJ1-2, with 8 bases fitting TRBD1. The V gene end was trimmed by 0 bases and the J gene end by 7 bases; junction bases not matched to a gene: 4. CDR3 size: 13 residues. Germline CDR1 GTSNPN, CDR2 SVGIG (reference sequence).

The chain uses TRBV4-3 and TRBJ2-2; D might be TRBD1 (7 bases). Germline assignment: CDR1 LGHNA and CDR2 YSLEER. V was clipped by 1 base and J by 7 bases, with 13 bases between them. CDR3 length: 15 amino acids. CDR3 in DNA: TGCGCCAGCAGCCAAGGAAGCAGGGGGGACGGGGAGCTGTTTTTT. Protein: CASSQGSRGDGELFF.

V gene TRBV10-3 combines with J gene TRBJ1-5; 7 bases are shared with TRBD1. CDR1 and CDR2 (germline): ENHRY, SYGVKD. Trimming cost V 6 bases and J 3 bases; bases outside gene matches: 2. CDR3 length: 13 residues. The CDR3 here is CAIRGQPNQPQHF. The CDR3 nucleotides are TGTGCCATCAGGGGACAGCCCAATCAGCCCCAGCATTTT.

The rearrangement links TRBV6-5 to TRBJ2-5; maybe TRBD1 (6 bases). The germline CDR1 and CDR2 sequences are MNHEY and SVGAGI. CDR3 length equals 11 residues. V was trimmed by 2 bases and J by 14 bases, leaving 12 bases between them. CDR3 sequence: CASSYRDKVYF. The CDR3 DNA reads TGTGCCAGCAGTTACCGGGACAAGGTATACTTC.

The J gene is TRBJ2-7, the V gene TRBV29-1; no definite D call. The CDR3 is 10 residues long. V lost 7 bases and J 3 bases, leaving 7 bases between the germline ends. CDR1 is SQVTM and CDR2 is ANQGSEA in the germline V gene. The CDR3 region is CSAGSYEQYF. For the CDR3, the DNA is TGCAGCGCCGGCAGCTACGAGCAGTACTTC.

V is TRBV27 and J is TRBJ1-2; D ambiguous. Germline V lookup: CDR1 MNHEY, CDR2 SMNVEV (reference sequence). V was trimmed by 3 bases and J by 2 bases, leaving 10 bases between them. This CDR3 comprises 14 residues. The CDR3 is CASSLRPRNYGYTF. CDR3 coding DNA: TGTGCCAGCAGTTTGAGACCCCGAAACTATGGCTACACCTTC.

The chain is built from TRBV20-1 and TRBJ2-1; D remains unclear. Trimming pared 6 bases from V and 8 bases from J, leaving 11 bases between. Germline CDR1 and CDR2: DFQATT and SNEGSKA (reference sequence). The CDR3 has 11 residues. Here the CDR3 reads CSAARNDEQFF. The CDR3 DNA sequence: TGCAGTGCAGCCCGAAATGATGAGCAGTTCTTC.

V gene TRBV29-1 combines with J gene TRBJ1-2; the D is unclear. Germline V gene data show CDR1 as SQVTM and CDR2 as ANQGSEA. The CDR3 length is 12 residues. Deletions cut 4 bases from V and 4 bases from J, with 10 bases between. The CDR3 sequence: CSVVASTYGYTF. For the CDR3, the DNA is TGCAGCGTTGTGGCCTCCACCTATGGCTACACCTTC. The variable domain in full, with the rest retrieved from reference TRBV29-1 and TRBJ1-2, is SAVISQKPSRDICQRGTSLTIQCQVDSQVTMMFWYRQQPGQSLTLIATANQGSEATYESGFVIDKFPISRPNLTFSTLTVSNMSPEDSSIYLCSVVASTYGYTFGSGTRLTVV.

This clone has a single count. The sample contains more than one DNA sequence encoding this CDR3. CDR3 residues: CSARDRGEQYF. The CDR3 region has the DNA TGCAGTGCTAGAGATCGCGGAGAGCAGTACTTC. The chain uses TRBV20-1 and TRBJ2-7, with D uncertain. Trimming took 0 bases from V and 7 from J, leaving 7 bases between them. CDR1 is DFQATT, CDR2 SNEGSKA, per germline (reference sequence). The CDR3 totals 11 residues.

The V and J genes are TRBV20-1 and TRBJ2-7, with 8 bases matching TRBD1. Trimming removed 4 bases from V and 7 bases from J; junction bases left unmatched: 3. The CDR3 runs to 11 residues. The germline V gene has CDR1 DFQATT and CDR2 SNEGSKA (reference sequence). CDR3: CSATGGREQYF. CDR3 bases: TGCAGTGCTACAGGGGGCCGAGAGCAGTACTTC.

This CDR3 reads CASSLPRRYGYTF. DNA for the CDR3: TGTGCCAGCAGCTTACCCAGGCGGTATGGCTACACCTTC. The chain combines TRBV7-6 with TRBJ1-2, with D hard to call. The CDR3 runs to 13 residues. Per the germline V gene, CDR1 is SGHVS and CDR2 is FNYEAQ. Trimming shortened V by 2 bases and J by 5 bases, and 9 bases separated the two germline ends. The whole variable domain, remainder taken from reference TRBV7-6 and TRBJ1-2, is GAGVSQSPRYKVTKRGQDVALRCDPISGHVSLYWYRQALGQGPEFLTYFNYEAQQDKSGLPNDRFSAERPEGSISTLTIQRTEQRDSAMYRCASSLPRRYGYTFGSGTRLTVV.

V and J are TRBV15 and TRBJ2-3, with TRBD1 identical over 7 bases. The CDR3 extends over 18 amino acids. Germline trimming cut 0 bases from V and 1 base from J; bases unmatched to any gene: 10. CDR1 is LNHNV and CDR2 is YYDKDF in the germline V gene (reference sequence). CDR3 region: CATSRDWVSGTGTDTQYF. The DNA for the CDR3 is TGTGCCACCAGCAGAGATTGGGTTTCGGGGACAGGCACAGATACGCAGTATTTT.

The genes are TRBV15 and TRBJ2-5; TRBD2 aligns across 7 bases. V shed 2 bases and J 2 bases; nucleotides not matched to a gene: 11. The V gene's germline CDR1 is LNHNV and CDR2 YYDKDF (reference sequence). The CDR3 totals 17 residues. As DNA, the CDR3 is TGTGCCACCAGCAGACCGACTAGCTACCCCTCACAAGAGACCCAGTACTTC. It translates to CATSRPTSYPSQETQYF.

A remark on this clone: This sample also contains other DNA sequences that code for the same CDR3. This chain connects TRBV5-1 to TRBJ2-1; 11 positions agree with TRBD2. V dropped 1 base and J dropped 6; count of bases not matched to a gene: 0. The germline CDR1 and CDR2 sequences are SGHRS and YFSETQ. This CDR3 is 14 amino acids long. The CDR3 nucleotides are TGCGCCAGCAGCTTGACTAGCGGGAGCAATGAGCAGTTCTTC. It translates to CASSLTSGSNEQFF.

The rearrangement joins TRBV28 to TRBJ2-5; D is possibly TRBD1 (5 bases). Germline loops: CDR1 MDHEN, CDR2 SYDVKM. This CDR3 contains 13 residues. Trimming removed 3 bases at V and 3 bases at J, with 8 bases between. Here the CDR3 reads CASSLAREETQYF. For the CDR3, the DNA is TGTGCCAGCAGTTTGGCCAGGGAAGAGACCCAGTACTTC.

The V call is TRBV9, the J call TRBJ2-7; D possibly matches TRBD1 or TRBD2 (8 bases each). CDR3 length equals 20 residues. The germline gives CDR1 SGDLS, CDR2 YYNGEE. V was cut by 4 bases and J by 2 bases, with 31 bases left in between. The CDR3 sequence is CASSPPLQGALTGGPYEQYF. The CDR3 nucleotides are TGTGCCAGCAGCCCCCCCCTTCAGGGGGCGTTGACGGGAGGGCCCTACGAGCAGTACTTC.

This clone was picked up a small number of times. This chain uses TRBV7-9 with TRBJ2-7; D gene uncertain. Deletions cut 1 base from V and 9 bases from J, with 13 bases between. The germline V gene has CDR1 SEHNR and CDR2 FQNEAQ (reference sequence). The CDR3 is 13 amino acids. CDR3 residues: CASSLDPTERQYF. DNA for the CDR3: TGTGCCAGCAGCTTAGACCCCACCGAGCGGCAGTACTTC.

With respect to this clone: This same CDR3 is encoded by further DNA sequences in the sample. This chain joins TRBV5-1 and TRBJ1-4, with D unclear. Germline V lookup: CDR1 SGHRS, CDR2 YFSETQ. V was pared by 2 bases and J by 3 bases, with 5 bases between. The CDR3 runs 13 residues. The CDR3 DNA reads TGCGCCAGCAGCTTCTCCCCTAATGAAAAACTGTTTTTT. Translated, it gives CASSFSPNEKLFF.